The table lists the clone carrying this T cell receptor beta chain with a few counts. What it recognizes is unknown. These data belong to a study of T cell repertoires in cytomegalovirus infection. The study's findings and limits: Across the ex vivo response, the dominant clonotypes were HLA-C-restricted CMV-specific TCR beta clonotypes.

Trimming left V 0 bases short and J 4 bases short, with 9 bases between. Germline V gives CDR1 GTSNPN, CDR2 SVGIG (reference sequence). The CDR3 contains 13 residues. TCRdb recomputed calls from the reads with MiXCR, one row per CDR3 protein. The table records approximately 500,000 distinct CDR3 sequences, 16% of them present only once. Input material: CD8+ T cells from PBMCs. The gene calls are TRBV30 and TRBJ1-2; D possibly corresponds to TRBD1 (5 bases). The origin of this receptor is a human donor in good health (CMV status not recorded). Some clones in this sample may be carry-over from other donors' samples. Here the CDR3 reads CAWSVTGGYGYTF. DNA of the CDR3: TGTGCCTGGAGTGTAACAGGCGGCTATGGCTACACCTTC.